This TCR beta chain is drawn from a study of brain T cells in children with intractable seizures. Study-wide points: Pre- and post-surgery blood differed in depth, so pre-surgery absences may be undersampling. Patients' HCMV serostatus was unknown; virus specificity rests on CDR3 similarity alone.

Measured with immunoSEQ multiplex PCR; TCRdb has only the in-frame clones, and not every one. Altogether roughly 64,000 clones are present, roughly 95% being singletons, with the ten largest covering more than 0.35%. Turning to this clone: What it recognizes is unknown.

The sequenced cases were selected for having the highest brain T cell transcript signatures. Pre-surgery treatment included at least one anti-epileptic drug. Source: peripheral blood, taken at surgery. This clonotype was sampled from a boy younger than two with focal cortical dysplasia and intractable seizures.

CDR3 amino acids: CASSWGVTYEQYF. The CDR3 coding sequence is TGTGCCAGTAGTTGGGGGGTCACCTACGAGCAGTACTTC. This chain links TRBV19 with TRBJ2-7; perhaps TRBD2 as D (6 bases). The CDR3 covers 13 residues. The germline gives CDR1 LNHDA, CDR2 SQIVND (reference sequence). The V gene lost 5 bases and the J gene lost 2 bases, with 10 bases spanning the gap.